The 10 T cell receptor beta chains reported below all come from one sample, sequenced in a study of blood T cell repertoires in COVID-19. Generated by immunoSEQ multiplex PCR, the TCRdb table keeps only in-frame clones and is missing some. The data show 100,000 to 150,000 clones, with about four fifths seen just once and over 5% held by the top ten. Sequenced input: peripheral blood. All receptors come from an elderly man with active or convalescent COVID-19.

V gene TRBV5-1 combines with J gene TRBJ1-3; D might be TRBD1 (5 bases). V was shortened by 2 bases and J by 1 base, with 7 bases between the two germline ends. The CDR3 is made up of 14 amino acids. Per the germline V gene, CDR1 is SGHRS and CDR2 is YFSETQ. CDR3 nucleotide sequence: TGCGCCAGCAGCTTAGGGGTTTCTGGAAACACCATATATTTT. Translating gives CASSLGVSGNTIYF. The full variable domain, completed using reference TRBV5-1 and TRBJ1-3, is KAGVTQTPRYLIKTRGQQVTLSCSPISGHRSVSWYQQTPGQGLQFLFEYFSETQRNKGNFPGRFSGRQFSNSRSEMNVSTLELGDSALYLCASSLGVSGNTIYFGEGSWLTVV.

The DNA of the CDR3 is TGTGCCAGCAGCTACACAGGGGGCGCGGGTGGCTACACCTTC. Protein product: CASSYTGGAGGYTF. J is TRBJ1-2 and V is TRBV7-2, with 9 bases fitting TRBD1. The germline CDR1 and CDR2 sequences are SGHTA and FQGNSA. The CDR3 runs 14 residues. V gave up 4 bases and J gave up 7 bases; unmatched junction bases: 7.

The chain links TRBV12-5 to TRBJ2-7; D may be TRBD1 (5 bases). Trimming pared 4 bases from V and 7 bases from J, leaving 11 bases between. This CDR3 is built from 12 residues. Germline CDR1 is LGHNT and CDR2 is FRNRAP. The CDR3 DNA follows: TGTGCTAGTGGTTGGGATCAGGGAGAGCAGTACTTC. Protein product: CASGWDQGEQYF.

This rearrangement joins TRBV18 to TRBJ1-2, with 9 bases identical to TRBD1. The CDR3 is 16 amino acids. Germline values: CDR1 KGHSH, CDR2 LQKENI. The ends lost 3 bases at V and 1 base at J; junction bases unmatched: 6. In DNA, the CDR3 is TGTGCCAGCTCACCCCCCGGGACAGGGCTTAACTATGGCTACACCTTC. Translated: CASSPPGTGLNYGYTF.

V gene TRBV5-6 combines with J gene TRBJ1-6; 8 bases line up with TRBD1. This CDR3 contains 15 residues. Trimming removed 3 bases from V and 4 bases from J; junction bases left unmatched: 3. The V gene's germline CDR1 is SGHDT and CDR2 YYEEEE. Written as DNA, the CDR3 is TGTGCCAGCAGCTCCCGACAGGGGTATAATTCACCCCTCCACTTT. It translates to CASSSRQGYNSPLHF.

The CDR3 spells CASSSSGGLRGYTF. The CDR3 nucleotides read TGTGCCAGCAGCTCGTCAGGGGGCTTAAGGGGCTACACCTTC. The chain links TRBV5-4 to TRBJ1-2, with TRBD1 matching 8 bases. Germline V gene data show CDR1 as SGHNT and CDR2 as YYREEE (reference sequence). The CDR3 is made up of 14 amino acids. V lost 3 bases and J lost 8; bases outside the gene matches: 9.

The J gene is TRBJ2-3, the V gene TRBV6-1, with a weak D call TRBD2 (6 bases). The V gene lost 3 bases and the J gene lost 4 bases, with 14 bases spanning the gap. The CDR3 extends over 15 amino acids. The germline gives CDR1 MNHNS, CDR2 SASEGT. CDR3 in DNA: TGTGCCAGCAGTGACCGGAGGGGTTTTTCAGATACGCAGTATTTT. Translation gives CASSDRRGFSDTQYF.

This chain links TRBV18 with TRBJ1-1; D unclear. CDR1 and CDR2 from the germline V gene are KGHSH and LQKENI. The CDR3 totals 15 residues. V lost 3 bases, J lost 1 base, and 12 bases lay in between. The CDR3: CASSPSRVKNTEAFF. The CDR3 coding sequence is TGTGCCAGCTCACCTAGCCGGGTTAAGAACACTGAAGCTTTCTTT.

The chain links TRBV6-5 to TRBJ1-5; TRBD1 aligns across 8 bases. The junction had 4 bases not matched to a gene; V was cut back by 5 bases and J by 1 base. The germline V gene has CDR1 MNHEY and CDR2 SVGAGI. The CDR3 loop spans 15 amino acids. Here the CDR3 reads CASSPGGPSNQPQHF. The CDR3 bases are TGTGCCAGCAGTCCAGGGGGCCCGAGCAATCAGCCCCAGCATTTT.

This clone appeared a single time. This rearrangement joins TRBV10-3 to TRBJ1-6; 9 bases align to TRBD1. Germline V gene sequence: CDR1 ENHRY, CDR2 SYGVKD. The CDR3 is 13 residues long. In DNA form, the CDR3 reads TGTGCGGTTCGCGACAGGGGGGATTCACCCCTCCACTTT. This sequence encodes CAVRDRGDSPLHF.